The subject of this entry is one T cell receptor beta chain. The antigen is undetermined. These data belong to a study of T cell responses to AZD1222 COVID-19 vaccine. The CDR3 covers 18 residues. Germline CDR1 reads WSHSY; CDR2 reads SAAADI. J lost 4 bases, V lost 10 bases, and 19 bases had no gene match. Method: immunoSEQ multiplex PCR; TCRdb's copy keeps in-frame clones and lacks some. This sample has some 150,000 clones; 75% to 85% occur once, and the top ten carry about 4%. Overall study findings and caveats: Sampling that yielded the repertoires occurred only after the peak T cell response.

The specimen comprised peripheral blood, sampled on day 0 of MenACWY control vaccination. The chain joins TRBV10-2 to TRBJ2-3; 11 nucleotides align to TRBD2. The receptor comes from an adult in good health. For the CDR3, the DNA is TGCGCCACGCTAAAAGGTAGCGGGGGGGCGGTAGGCGCAGATACGCAGTATTTT. It translates to CATLKGSGGAVGADTQYF.